This TCR beta chain was obtained from a study of graft-versus-host responses after intestinal transplantation (dated by TCRdb to the early 2020s). Background on the whole study: Recipients received multivisceral, liver-intestinal, or isolated intestinal transplants. Every recipient was given anti-thymocyte globulin induction, followed by 2 to 3 years of maintenance tacrolimus and steroids. Bulk TCR-beta CDR3 sequencing was used to track graft-versus-host and host-versus-graft alloreactive T cell clones in the graft, circulation and bone marrow after intestinal transplantation. To identify alloreactive clones, pre-transplant mixed lymphocyte reaction products were sequenced and compared with unstimulated pre-transplant donor and recipient T cells. A cohort of about 25 intestinal transplant recipients, including one retransplant, was enrolled, and 3 patients lacking pretransplant specimens were excluded. Donor T cell macrochimerism was defined as a peak of at least 4% donor T cells among recipient peripheral blood mononuclear cells. Rather than going through the commercial service, samples from three later patients were sequenced in-house on an Illumina MiSeq and processed with MiXCR. On the study overall, not on this receptor specifically: GvH clones were detected in recipient bone marrow, and some appeared earlier in ileal mucosa or blood, consistent with an intestinal mucosal origin. Conclusions were limited by the relatively low number and heterogeneity of intestinal transplant patients. In patients with donor T cell macrochimerism, the allografts had high GvH to HvG T cell clonal ratios. Early after transplant, peak levels of circulating GvH clones were found to be associated with declines in HvG clones.

The germline V gene yields MGHRA for CDR1 and YSYEKL for CDR2. The CDR3 runs 15 amino acids, cysteine and phenylalanine included. The CDR3 DNA has 45 bases and is translated from base 1. Compared with germline, V lacks 1 base and J lacks 4 bases; bases without a gene match: 3. Per the publication, the time point label means: cells obtained before transplantation from donor or recipient. CD3+CD4+ and CD3+CD8+ populations were FACS-sorted from unstimulated pre-transplant donor and recipient cells taken from spleen or lymph nodes. The library was produced with the immunoSEQ multiplex PCR assay. For most patients, genomic DNA was isolated using the Qiagen DNeasy Blood and Tissue Kit and was shipped frozen to Adaptive Biotechnologies for TCR sequencing. For most patients, high-throughput TCR-beta CDR3 sequencing of genomic DNA was performed by Adaptive Biotechnologies. The paper's processing steps were these. Adaptive's ImmunoSEQ software was the source of the TCR sequencing data for 18 patients, while a few other patients were processed with MiXCR and VDJtools. To correct CD4 versus CD8 sorting errors, sequences present in both subsets at a frequency ratio below 5:1 were removed. CDR3 nucleotide sequences shared between donor and recipient were removed because the origin of such sequences could not be assigned. Alloreactive clones required at least 2-fold expansion over unstimulated cells and minimum CFSE-low frequency of 0.002% (template counts) or 0.001% (read counts). A clone was considered mappable if detected in the sequenced pre-transplant spleen, lymph node, or MLR CFSE-low populations of the donor or recipient. Cumulative frequency of alloreactive clones was calculated as a percentage of all sequences weighted by copy number. TCRdb provides this immuneACCESS table in a form limited to in-frame rearrangements. Some clones are lacking; in checked studies, under half of them reflect an unresolved V gene, and why the rest are absent is not known. V, J and clone size reflect that table, while D and trimming were determined from the DNA. This sample lists 95,000 to 110,000 clones; more than 85% were detected once. Approximately 0.97% of the sample belongs to the ten largest clones.

Concerning this clone: It lacks a known antigen. Base qualities are not recorded, but no much larger clone differs from it by a single base.

Recombination joined TRBV4-1 with TRBJ2-1; the central 8 bases match TRBD2. Here the sequenced sample was unstimulated CD4+ T cells sorted from spleen or lymph node cells, taken before intestinal transplant. This TCR came from a human donor who received an intestinal transplant. The CDR3 protein: CASSQGSGGYNEQFF. The DNA sequence follows: TGCGCCAGCAGCCAAGGCAGCGGGGGATACAATGAGCAGTTCTTC.